The 8 T cell receptor beta chains given below trace back to one sample, sequenced in a study of T cell clonality in common variable immunodeficiency. Sequenced by immunoSEQ multiplex PCR; TCRdb stores in-frame clones only, minus some. Sampling found around 50,000 clones, none seen once. What was sequenced was peripheral blood mononuclear cells. These receptors came from a person aged 18 to 75 in good health.

In the case of this clone: From the germline J gene comes the end of the CDR3, since the read stops 3 residues before it. This chain uses TRBV19 with TRBJ2-7, with D perhaps TRBD1 or TRBD2 (5 bases each). The CDR3 extends over 15 amino acids. CDR1 is LNHDA and CDR2 is SQIVND in the germline V gene (reference sequence). V was shortened by 5 bases and J by 5 bases, with 19 bases between the two germline ends. The sequenced part of the CDR3 DNA is TGTGCCAGTAGTCCAGGGTTCGGCCCGAGGGACGAG. It specifies CASSPGFGPRDE. Given in full, the CDR3 is CASSPGFGPRDEQYF.

This clone was counted at least ten times. This CDR3 is CASSMPGYEQYF. CDR3 DNA (partial): TGTGCCAGTAGTATGCCCGGGTACGAG. This chain uses TRBV19 with TRBJ2-7; D is undetermined. The read comes to an end 3 residues before the CDR3 does, leaving the germline J gene to fill in the end. This CDR3 contains 12 residues. Looked up from germline, CDR1 is LNHDA and CDR2 is SQIVND (reference sequence). Trimming cost V 3 bases and J 4 bases, with 7 bases left between them.

This clone appeared many times. The CDR3 end lies 3 residues beyond the end of the read and is filled in from the germline J gene. V is TRBV6-2 or TRBV6-3 and J is TRBJ1-2; TRBD1 matches 7 bases. The CDR3 spans 14 residues. Germline trimming cut 5 bases from V and 4 bases from J; bases unmatched to any gene: 7. Looked up from germline, CDR1 is MNHEY and CDR2 is SVGEGT. This CDR3 is CASSRQGYGYGYTF. The sequenced CDR3 bases are TGTGCCAGCAGTCGACAGGGATACGGCTATGGC.

On this clone itself: The read ends 3 residues early relative to the CDR3; the germline J gene fills the gap. The chain employs TRBV19 and TRBJ1-2; weak D call: TRBD1 (5 bases). The germline V and J ends were trimmed by 6 bases and 3 bases, with 11 bases remaining between them. Looked up from germline, CDR1 is LNHDA and CDR2 is SQIVND (reference sequence). The CDR3 contains 13 residues. The CDR3 bases that were read are TGTGCCAGTAGCAGGGACTTCTACTATGGC. Translation gives CASSRDFYYG. The entire CDR3 protein is CASSRDFYYGYTF.

This clone was seen repeatedly, ten times or more. From the germline J gene comes the end of the CDR3, since the read stops 3 residues before it. The chain couples TRBV3-1 (or the pseudogene TRBV3-2) to TRBJ2-2; TRBD1 matches at 9 bases. J gave up 7 bases and V 5 bases, and 8 bases lay outside the gene matches. This CDR3 has 15 residues. Per germline, CDR1 LGHDT and CDR2 YNNKEL (reference sequence). The CDR3 region is CASSYRTGAGGELFF. The part of the CDR3 DNA that was read is TGTGCCAGCAGCTACCGGACAGGGGCGGGCGGGGAG.

The CDR3 reads CASSIANLNTEAFF. The covered CDR3 bases are TGTGCCAGTAGTATAGCCAATTTGAACACTGAA. The chain employs TRBV19 and TRBJ1-1; D gene ambiguous. The read stops 3 residues short of the end of the CDR3; the missing end is completed from the germline J gene. Germline V lookup: CDR1 LNHDA, CDR2 SQIVND (reference sequence). The CDR3 runs to 14 residues. Trimming pared 1 base from V and 0 bases from J, leaving 6 bases between. The complete variable domain, with remaining parts taken from reference TRBV19 and TRBJ1-1, reads DGGITQSPKYLFRKEGQNVTLSCEQNLNHDAMYWYRQDPGQGLRLIYYSQIVNDFQKGDIAEGYSVSREKKESFPLTVTSAQKNPTAFYLCASSIANLNTEAFFGQGTRLTVV.

In its sample, this clone was seen many times. The CDR3 goes on 3 residues after the read ends, and that part is filled in from the germline J gene. The chain recombines TRBV6-1 with TRBJ1-2, with TRBD1 identical over 7 bases. CDR1 MNHNS and CDR2 SASEGT come from the germline V gene. V lost 3 bases, J lost 4 bases, and 5 bases stayed unmatched. This CDR3 spans 14 amino acids. The sequenced part of the CDR3 DNA is TGTGCCAGCAGTGAGGACCGGGACAGCTATGGC. Protein: CASSEDRDSYG. The complete CDR3 protein is CASSEDRDSYGYTF.

This clone was counted many times. The read terminates 3 residues ahead of where the CDR3 ends, so the germline J gene completes it. This chain joins TRBV5-1 and TRBJ2-2; TRBD1 aligns across 9 bases. Unmatched junction bases numbered 8, after V lost 4 bases and J lost 1 base. CDR1 and CDR2 (germline): SGHRS, YFSETQ. This CDR3 has 17 amino acids. The CDR3 bases that were read are TGCGCCAGCAGCGCAAGTAGGACAGGGGAGAACACCGGGGAG. It is translated as CASSASRTGENTGE. The complete CDR3 protein is CASSASRTGENTGELFF.